Presented here are 2 T cell receptor beta chains from one specimen sequenced in a study of CXCR3-negative and CXCR3-positive naive CD8 T cells. Regarding the study as a whole: The TRB CDR3s that CXCR3-positive naive cells carried were more hydrophobic than those of CXCR3-negative naive cells.

The TRB libraries of cDNA were built by UMI-labeled 5' RACE. TCRdb reprocessed the 5' RACE reads and reports one entry per CDR3 protein, with no DNA. In all, the sample yields roughly 8,100 distinct CDR3 sequences. No antigen has been assigned to these receptors. The source material was naive CXCR3+ CD8+ T cells from blood. Subset specified: CD45RO-CCR7+CD27+CD95- naive CD8+ T cells expressing CXCR3 (TNR3+). The receptors here all came from a human donor in good health. Some clones in this sample may be carry-over from other donors' samples.

The chain uses TRBV21-1 and TRBJ2-1. TRBV21-1 is described as a pseudogene. This CDR3 spans 12 amino acids. The CDR3 here is CASSTTYNEQFF.

Judged by frequency, this clonotype is medium-sized. The gene calls are TRBV20-1 and TRBJ1-2; TCRdb names TRBD1, which stays unverified in the absence of DNA. CDR3 length: 16 residues. Germline-derived CDR1 and CDR2 are DFQATT and SNEGSKA (reference sequence). CDR3: CSARVDRDDPNYGYTF.